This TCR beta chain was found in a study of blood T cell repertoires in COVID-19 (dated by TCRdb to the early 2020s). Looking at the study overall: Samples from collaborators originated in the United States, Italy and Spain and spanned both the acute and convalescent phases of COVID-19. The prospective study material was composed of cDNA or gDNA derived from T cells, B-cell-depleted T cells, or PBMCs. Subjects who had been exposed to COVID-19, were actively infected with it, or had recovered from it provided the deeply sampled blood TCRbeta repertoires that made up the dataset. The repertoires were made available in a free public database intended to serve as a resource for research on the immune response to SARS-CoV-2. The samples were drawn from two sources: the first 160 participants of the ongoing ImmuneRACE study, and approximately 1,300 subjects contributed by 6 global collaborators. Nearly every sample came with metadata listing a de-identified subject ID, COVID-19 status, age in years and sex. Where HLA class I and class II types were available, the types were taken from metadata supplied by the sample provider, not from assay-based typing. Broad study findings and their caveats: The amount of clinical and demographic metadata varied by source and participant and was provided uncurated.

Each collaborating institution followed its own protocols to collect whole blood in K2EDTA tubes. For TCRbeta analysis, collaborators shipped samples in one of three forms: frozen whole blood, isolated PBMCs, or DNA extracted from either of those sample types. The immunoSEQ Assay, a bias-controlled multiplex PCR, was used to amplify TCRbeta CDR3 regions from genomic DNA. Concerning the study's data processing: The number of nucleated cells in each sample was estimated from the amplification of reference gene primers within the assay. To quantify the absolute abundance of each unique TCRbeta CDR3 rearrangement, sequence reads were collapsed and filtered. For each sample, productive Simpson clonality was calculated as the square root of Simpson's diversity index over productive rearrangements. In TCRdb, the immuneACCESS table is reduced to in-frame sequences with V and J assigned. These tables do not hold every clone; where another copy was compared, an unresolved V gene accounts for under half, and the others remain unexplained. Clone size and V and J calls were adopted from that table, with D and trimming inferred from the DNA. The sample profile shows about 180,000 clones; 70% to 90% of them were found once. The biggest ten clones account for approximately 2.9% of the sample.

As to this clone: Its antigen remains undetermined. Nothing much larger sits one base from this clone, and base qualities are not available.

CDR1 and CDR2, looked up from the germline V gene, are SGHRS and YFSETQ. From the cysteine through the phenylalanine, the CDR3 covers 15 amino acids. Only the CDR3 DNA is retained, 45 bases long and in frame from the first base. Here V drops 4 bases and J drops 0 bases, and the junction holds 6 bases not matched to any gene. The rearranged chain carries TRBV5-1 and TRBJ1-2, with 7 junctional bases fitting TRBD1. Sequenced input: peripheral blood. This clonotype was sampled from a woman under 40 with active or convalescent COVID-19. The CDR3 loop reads CASSLGTATNYGYTF. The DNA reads TGCGCCAGCAGCCTCGGGACAGCCACTAACTATGGCTACACCTTC.